These T cell receptor beta chains were read from a single sample in a study of blood T cell repertoires in COVID-19. Using immunoSEQ multiplex PCR, the repertoire was profiled, and TCRdb retains in-frame clones only, with some absent. The table lists 65,000 or so clones, around 65% of them singletons. The sample was PBMCs or T cells enriched from blood (not recorded which). The source of these receptors is a woman aged 55-70 years who had been exposed to COVID-19. CDR3s include the opening cysteine and the closing phenylalanine or tryptophan. Each record gives: CDR3 DNA, CDR3 protein, D gene, CDR3 length, J gene, clone size, V gene. D genes are given only for firm matches. Rows give clone size only sometimes, using once, few, many, or a class for an expanded clone.

TGCGCCAGCAGCTTGGTAAAGGGGACTTCGGGGACTGAAGCTTTCTTT | CASSLVKGTSGTEAFF | NA | 16 | TRBJ1-1 | NA | TRBV5-1
TGCGCCAGCAGCTTGGGACAAAAAAACATTCAGTACTTC | CASSLGQKNIQYF | NA | 13 | TRBJ2-4 | NA | TRBV5-1
TGTGCCAGCAGCCGGGGACTAGCGGGGGGCACAGATACGCAGTATTTT | CASSRGLAGGTDTQYF | TRBD2 | 16 | TRBJ2-3 | NA | TRBV4-2
TGTGCCAGCAGCTCTCGGACTAGCGGAGAAGAAGAGACCCAGTACTTC | CASSSRTSGEEETQYF | TRBD2 | 16 | TRBJ2-5 | once | TRBV5-4
TGTGCCAGTAGTCCGGGACAGGAGTATTCACCCCTCCACTTT | CASSPGQEYSPLHF | TRBD1 | 14 | TRBJ1-6 | NA | TRBV19
TGTGCCAGCAGTGAACTCACAGGTCCTAACTATGGCTACACCTTC | CASSELTGPNYGYTF | NA | 15 | TRBJ1-2 | NA | TRBV6-1
TGCGCCAGCAGCTTGGCGGGACAGGCTGAAGCTTTCTTT | CASSLAGQAEAFF | TRBD1 | 13 | TRBJ1-1 | NA | TRBV5-1
TGTGCCAGCAGCCAAGATCCCAGCGGGGGGGCGGGAGAGACCCAGTACTTC | CASSQDPSGGAGETQYF | TRBD2 | 17 | TRBJ2-5 | NA | TRBV3-1/TRBV3-2
TGTGCCAGCAGTCCAGGGGGAAAATCACCCCTCCACTTT | CASSPGGKSPLHF | TRBD1 | 13 | TRBJ1-6 | NA | TRBV6-5
TGTGCCAGCAGCTTAGCCACAGGGGACTACGAGCAGTACTTC | CASSLATGDYEQYF | TRBD1 | 14 | TRBJ2-7 | many | TRBV7-2
TGTGCCAGCAGCTTAGCCCAGGGTCCCCTCGAGCAGTACTTC | CASSLAQGPLEQYF | NA | 14 | TRBJ2-7 | NA | TRBV7-2
TGTGCCAGCAGTAGAGTTAGCGGGAGGACAGATACGCAGTATTTT | CASSRVSGRTDTQYF | TRBD2 | 15 | TRBJ2-3 | NA | TRBV9
TGTGCCAGCCAGGGGCGCCCTAATGAAAAACTGTTTTTT | CASQGRPNEKLFF | NA | 13 | TRBJ1-4 | NA | TRBV28
TGTGCCAGCAGCCATCCCGAGGCTAGCGGGAGAGTGGTGTCCTACAATGAGCAGTTCTTC | CASSHPEASGRVVSYNEQFF | TRBD2 | 20 | TRBJ2-1 | NA | TRBV7-8
TGCGCCAGCAGCTTACGGGACAGGGTCTTGAATGAGCAGTTCTTC | CASSLRDRVLNEQFF | TRBD1 | 15 | TRBJ2-1 | NA | TRBV5-1
TGTGCCAGCAGTTCCCTAGCGGGGGGGATCGGGACCCAGTACTTC | CASSSLAGGIGTQYF | TRBD2 | 15 | TRBJ2-5 | NA | TRBV6-5
TGTGCCAGCACTGGACAGGGGGCGGGTGGCTACACCTTC | CASTGQGAGGYTF | TRBD1 | 13 | TRBJ1-2 | NA | TRBV2
TGTGCCAGCAGCCAACAGGGGACTGAACGGGAGACCCAGTACTTC | CASSQQGTERETQYF | NA | 15 | TRBJ2-5 | NA | TRBV11-2
TGTGCCAGCAGTGAAGCGGGGGCAAATAGCAATCAGCCCCAGCATTTT | CASSEAGANSNQPQHF | NA | 16 | TRBJ1-5 | NA | TRBV6-1
TGTGCCAGCAAAAACAGGGGGTTGAACACTGAAGCTTTCTTT | CASKNRGLNTEAFF | TRBD1 | 14 | TRBJ1-1 | NA | TRBV27
TGTGCCAGCAGTAGCAGGGAGAACACTGAAGCTTTCTTT | CASSSRENTEAFF | NA | 13 | TRBJ1-1 | many | TRBV2
TGTGCCAGCAGCTTGGATTCACGGGCGGGTAATGAAAAACTGTTTTTT | CASSLDSRAGNEKLFF | NA | 16 | TRBJ1-4 | NA | TRBV5-4
TGTGCCAGCACCGAGGCTCAGGGGAATCAGCCCCAGCATTTT | CASTEAQGNQPQHF | NA | 14 | TRBJ1-5 | NA | TRBV6-5
TGTGCCAGCAGCGTACATGACAATGAGCAGTTCTTC | CASSVHDNEQFF | NA | 12 | TRBJ2-1 | NA | TRBV9
TGTGCCAGCAGTGACAGGGCGGGAGCCGGGGGTACGCAGTATTTT | CASSDRAGAGGTQYF | TRBD2 | 15 | TRBJ2-3 | NA | TRBV6-1
TGTGCCAGCAGCTTAGGCAGGGGGAATTCACCCCTCCACTTT | CASSLGRGNSPLHF | TRBD1 | 14 | TRBJ1-6 | NA | TRBV7-3
TGTGCCAGCAGCTTAGACAGGGGCCCTTACAATGAGCAGTTCTTC | CASSLDRGPYNEQFF | NA | 15 | TRBJ2-1 | NA | TRBV11-2
TGTGCCAGCATCACGGACACCCTTGCAACTAATGAAAAACTGTTTTTT | CASITDTLATNEKLFF | NA | 16 | TRBJ1-4 | NA | TRBV21-1
TGTGCCTGGAGCGCGGGGTTGAGCAATCAGCCCCAGCATTTT | CAWSAGLSNQPQHF | NA | 14 | TRBJ1-5 | NA | TRBV30
TGCAGCGTCTTGAGGGCCCTTGGGGAGACCCAGTACTTC | CSVLRALGETQYF | NA | 13 | TRBJ2-5 | NA | TRBV29-1
TGTGCCACCAGCACCGGAACCGCCGGGAGAACAGATACGCAGTATTTT | CATSTGTAGRTDTQYF | NA | 16 | TRBJ2-3 | NA | TRBV15
TGTGCCAGCAGCTTTGGACTAGCGGGCCTTAGCACAGATACGCAGTATTTT | CASSFGLAGLSTDTQYF | TRBD2 | 17 | TRBJ2-3 | few | TRBV7-9
TGCGCCAGCAGCCAAGGCGACAGAATGAACACTGAAGCTTTCTTT | CASSQGDRMNTEAFF | NA | 15 | TRBJ1-1 | once | TRBV4-1
TGTGCCAGCAGCTTAGCTCCCGGGACAGACGGTACCCAGTACTTC | CASSLAPGTDGTQYF | TRBD1 | 15 | TRBJ2-5 | NA | TRBV7-2
TGTGCCAGCAGAGGTCCAGGGACAGGGGTTGAAGCTTTCTTT | CASRGPGTGVEAFF | TRBD1 | 14 | TRBJ1-1 | NA | TRBV7-9
TGTGCCAGCCAGTACAGGGAGAACTATGGCTACACCTTC | CASQYRENYGYTF | NA | 13 | TRBJ1-2 | NA | TRBV2
TGTGCTAGTCGGGGGTTCAACACTGAAGCTTTCTTT | CASRGFNTEAFF | NA | 12 | TRBJ1-1 | NA | TRBV12-5
TGTGCCAGCAGCCCAAGGCGGGACTCGGGAGCTTTCTTT | CASSPRRDSGAFF | NA | 13 | TRBJ1-1 | NA | TRBV16
TGTGCCAGCAGGAGGGACAGGGGGGAAGGCTACACCTTC | CASRRDRGEGYTF | TRBD1 | 13 | TRBJ1-2 | NA | TRBV2
TGTGCCAGTAGTATGGGAATGGGAGTCGTCTACGAGCAGTACTTC | CASSMGMGVVYEQYF | NA | 15 | TRBJ2-7 | NA | TRBV19
TGCGCCAGCAGCCAAGATATTCCTAATACGCAGTATTTT | CASSQDIPNTQYF | NA | 13 | TRBJ2-3 | few | TRBV4-1
TGTGCCAGCAGCTTCGGCGGGGGGGCTGGAGATACGCAGTATTTT | CASSFGGGAGDTQYF | TRBD2 | 15 | TRBJ2-3 | few | TRBV7-2
TGCGCCAGTGCTTTAAGGGGGGGCGCGGGGGATCAGCCCCAGCATTTT | CASALRGGAGDQPQHF | NA | 16 | TRBJ1-5 | NA | TRBV10-2
TGTGCCAGCAGAACAGGGGATTATGGCTACACCTTC | CASRTGDYGYTF | TRBD1 | 12 | TRBJ1-2 | NA | TRBV7-9
TGTGCCAGCAGTCGCGGTCTTGGCTCACCCCTCCACTTT | CASSRGLGSPLHF | NA | 13 | TRBJ1-6 | NA | TRBV27
TGTGCCAGCAGTTACAGACCCGGGAACCACCCAGATACGCAGTATTTT | CASSYRPGNHPDTQYF | NA | 16 | TRBJ2-3 | NA | TRBV6-2/TRBV6-3